This T cell receptor (beta chain) was recorded in a study of identical twins. Whole-study results and caveats: The same donors were not followed; conclusions instead depended on cross-sectional statistical analysis. Out-of-frame beta sequences exhibited a weaker degree of excess twin sharing.

Donors were all healthy Caucasians. TCRdb used MiXCR to reprocess the 5' RACE reads, holding one entry per CDR3 protein. In the table there are under 500,000 distinct CDR3 sequences, roughly an eighth of which are singletons. The sample holds a few counts of this clonotype. The target antigen is unknown. The germline V gene has CDR1 KGHDR and CDR2 SFDVKD. The CDR3 is 13 residues long. Trimming pared 4 bases from V and 6 bases from J, leaving 12 bases between. A further study also used this sample, focusing on yellow fever vaccine responses in identical twins.

This receptor was taken from a woman younger than 35 in good health. Sequencing input: CD4+ T cells sorted from blood. The rearrangement joins TRBV24-1 to TRBJ2-7; tentative D call: TRBD2 (5 bases). CDR3 sequence: CATSDRTSLEQYF. The CDR3 bases are TGTGCCACCAGTGACCGGACTTCCCTCGAGCAGTACTTC.